The clone carrying this TCR beta chain appeared a few times. This specimen belongs to a study of T-cell reconstitution after alpha-beta-depleted transplantation in children. The TCRbeta library was prepared with unique molecular identifiers. Each CDR3 protein gets one entry after TCRdb re-called the PCR reads with MiXCR. The sample carries a few hundred thousand distinct CDR3 sequences, 10% recorded once. The sequences come from PBMCs from the stem cell graft donor, collected from the stem cell graft. This TCR came from a human donor who donated a stem cell graft to a child with acute lymphoblastic leukemia.

This CDR3 is CSAYNAGTRDYEQYF. CDR3 nucleotide sequence: TGCAGTGCCTATAATGCCGGGACTAGGGACTACGAGCAGTACTTC. This chain links TRBV20-1 with TRBJ2-7; 8 positions match TRBD2. J lost 3 bases, V lost 6 bases, and 13 bases had no gene match. CDR3 length: 15 residues. The germline CDR1 and CDR2 sequences are DFQATT and SNEGSKA (reference sequence).